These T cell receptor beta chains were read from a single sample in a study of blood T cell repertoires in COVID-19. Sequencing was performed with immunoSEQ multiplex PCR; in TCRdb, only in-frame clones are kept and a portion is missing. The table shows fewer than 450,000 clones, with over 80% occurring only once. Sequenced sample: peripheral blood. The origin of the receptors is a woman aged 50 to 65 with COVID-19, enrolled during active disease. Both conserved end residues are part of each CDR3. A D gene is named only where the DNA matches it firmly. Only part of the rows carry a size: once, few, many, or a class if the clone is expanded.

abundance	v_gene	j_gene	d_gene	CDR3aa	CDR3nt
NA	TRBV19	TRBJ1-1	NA	CASSIGAKNTEAFF	TGTGCCAGTAGTATAGGGGCCAAGAACACTGAAGCTTTCTTT
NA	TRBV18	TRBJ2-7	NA	CASSPSRGLSYEQYF	TGTGCCAGCTCACCATCCCGCGGGCTCTCCTACGAGCAGTACTTC
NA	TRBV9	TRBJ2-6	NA	CASSTQPTDSGANVLTF	TGTGCCAGCAGCACTCAGCCGACAGACTCTGGGGCCAACGTCCTGACTTTC
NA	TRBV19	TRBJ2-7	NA	CASSRQVSSYEQYF	TGTGCCAGTAGTAGACAGGTGAGCTCCTACGAGCAGTACTTC
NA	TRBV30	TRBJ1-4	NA	CAWGARGEKLFF	TGTGCCTGGGGGGCCCGGGGTGAAAAACTGTTTTTT
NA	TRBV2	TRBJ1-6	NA	CASSPGGYNSPLHF	TGTGCCAGCAGTCCCGGAGGCTATAATTCACCCCTCCACTTT
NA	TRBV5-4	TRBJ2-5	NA	CASSLGQGRNVETQYF	TGTGCCAGCAGCTTGGGTCAGGGTCGGAATGTGGAGACCCAGTACTTC
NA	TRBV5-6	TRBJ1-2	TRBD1	CASSLRGLYYGYTF	TGTGCCAGCAGCTTGAGGGGGCTGTACTATGGCTACACCTTC
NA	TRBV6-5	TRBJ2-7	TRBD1	CASSPEDRGNEQYF	TGTGCCAGCAGTCCTGAGGACAGGGGTAACGAGCAGTACTTC
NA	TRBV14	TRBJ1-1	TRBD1	CASSQDLGRGIGGRTEAFF	TGTGCCAGCAGCCAAGATTTGGGCAGGGGGATTGGTGGTAGGACTGAAGCTTTCTTT
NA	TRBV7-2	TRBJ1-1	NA	CASSLYLFATEMNTEAFF	TGTGCCAGCAGCTTATATCTCTTCGCTACAGAAATGAACACTGAAGCTTTCTTT
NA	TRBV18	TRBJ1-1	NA	CASSALDGMNTEAFF	TGTGCCAGCTCAGCTCTGGACGGGATGAACACTGAAGCTTTCTTT
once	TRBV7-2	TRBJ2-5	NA	CASSSQYGGTQYF	TGTGCCAGCAGCTCCCAATACGGTGGGACCCAGTACTTC
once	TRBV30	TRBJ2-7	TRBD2	CAWSDSGRASYEQYF	TGTGCCTGGAGTGATAGCGGGAGGGCTTCCTACGAGCAGTACTTC
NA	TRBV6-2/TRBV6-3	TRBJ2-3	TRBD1	CASSPDRGSRTDTQYF	TGTGCCAGCAGCCCGGACAGGGGGAGTCGGACAGATACGCAGTATTTT
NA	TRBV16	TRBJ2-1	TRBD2	CASSQPGGPLAGGYNEQFF	TGTGCCAGCAGCCAACCGGGGGGTCCACTAGCGGGAGGTTACAATGAGCAGTTCTTC
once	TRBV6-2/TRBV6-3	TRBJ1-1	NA	CASSYSGGSTEAFF	TGTGCCAGCAGTTACTCGGGAGGTAGCACTGAAGCTTTCTTT
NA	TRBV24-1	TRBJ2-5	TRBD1	CATSDYGGTGKETQYF	TGTGCCACCAGTGATTATGGCGGGACAGGAAAAGAGACCCAGTACTTC
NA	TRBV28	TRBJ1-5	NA	CASSSASLNRGNQPQHF	TGTGCCAGCAGTTCAGCGTCTTTGAATCGGGGCAATCAGCCCCAGCATTTT